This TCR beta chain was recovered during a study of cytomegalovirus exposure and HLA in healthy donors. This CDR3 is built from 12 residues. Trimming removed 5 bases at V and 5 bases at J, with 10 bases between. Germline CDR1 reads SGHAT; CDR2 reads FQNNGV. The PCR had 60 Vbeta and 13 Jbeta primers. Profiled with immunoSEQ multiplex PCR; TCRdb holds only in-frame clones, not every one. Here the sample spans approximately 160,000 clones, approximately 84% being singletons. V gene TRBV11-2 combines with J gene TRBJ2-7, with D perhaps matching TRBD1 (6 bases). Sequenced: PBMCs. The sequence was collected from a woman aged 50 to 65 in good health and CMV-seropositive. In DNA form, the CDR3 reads TGTGCCAGCAGCCTCAGGGGCCACGAGCAGTACTTC. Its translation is CASSLRGHEQYF.